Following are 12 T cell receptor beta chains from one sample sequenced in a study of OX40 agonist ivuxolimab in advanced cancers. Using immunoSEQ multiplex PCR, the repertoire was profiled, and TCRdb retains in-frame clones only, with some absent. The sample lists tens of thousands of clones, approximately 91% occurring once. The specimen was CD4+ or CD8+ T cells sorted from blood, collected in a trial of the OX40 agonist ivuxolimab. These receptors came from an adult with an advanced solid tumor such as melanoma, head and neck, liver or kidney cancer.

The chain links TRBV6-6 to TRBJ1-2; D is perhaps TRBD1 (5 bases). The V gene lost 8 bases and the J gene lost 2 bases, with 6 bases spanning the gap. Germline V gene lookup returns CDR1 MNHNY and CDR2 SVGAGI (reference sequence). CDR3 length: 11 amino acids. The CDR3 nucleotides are TGTGCCAGCGGGGCGAACTATGGCTACACCTTC. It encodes CASGANYGYTF.

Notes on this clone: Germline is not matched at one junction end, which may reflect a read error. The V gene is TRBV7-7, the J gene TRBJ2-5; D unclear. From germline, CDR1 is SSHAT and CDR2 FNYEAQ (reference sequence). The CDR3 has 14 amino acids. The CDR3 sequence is CASSLDNGQETQYF. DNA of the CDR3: TGTGCTAGCAGCTTAGACAACGGCCAAGAGACCCAGTACTTC. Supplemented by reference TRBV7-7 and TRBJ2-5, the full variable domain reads GAGVSQSPRYKVTKRGQDVTLRCDPISSHATLYWYQQALGQGPEFLTYFNYEAQPDKSGLPSDRFSAERPEGSISTLTIQRTEQRDSAMYRCASSLDNGQETQYFGPGTRLLVL.

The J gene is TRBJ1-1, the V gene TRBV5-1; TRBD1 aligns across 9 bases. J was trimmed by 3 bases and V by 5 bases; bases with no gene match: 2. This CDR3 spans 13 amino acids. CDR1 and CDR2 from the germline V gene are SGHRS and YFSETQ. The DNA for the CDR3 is TGCGCCAGCAGACGACAGGGGGACACTGAAGCTTTCTTT. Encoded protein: CASRRQGDTEAFF.

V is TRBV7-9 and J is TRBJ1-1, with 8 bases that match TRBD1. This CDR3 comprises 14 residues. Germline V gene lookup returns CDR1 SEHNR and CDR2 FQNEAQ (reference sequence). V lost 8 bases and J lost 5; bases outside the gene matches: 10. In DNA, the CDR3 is TGTGCCAGCGGAAACAGGGGGACGGGAACTGAAGCTTTCTTT. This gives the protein CASGNRGTGTEAFF. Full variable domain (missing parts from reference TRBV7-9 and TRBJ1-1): DTGVSQNPRHKITKRGQNVTFRCDPISEHNRLYWYRQTLGQGPEFLTYFQNEAQLEKSRLLSDRFSAERPKGSFSTLEIQRTEQGDSAMYLCASGNRGTGTEAFFGQGTRLTVV.

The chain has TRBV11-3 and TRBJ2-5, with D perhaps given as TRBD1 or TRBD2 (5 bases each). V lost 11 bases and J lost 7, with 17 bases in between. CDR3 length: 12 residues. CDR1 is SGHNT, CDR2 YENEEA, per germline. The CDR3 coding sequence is TGTGCCGGGACGACTCCCTTGGGGACCCAGTACTTC. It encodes CAGTTPLGTQYF.

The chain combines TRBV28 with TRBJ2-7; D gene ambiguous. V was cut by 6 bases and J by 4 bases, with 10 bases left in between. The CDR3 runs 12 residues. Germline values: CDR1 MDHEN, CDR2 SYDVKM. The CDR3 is CASSMDRYEQYF. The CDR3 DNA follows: TGTGCCAGCAGCATGGATCGGTACGAGCAGTACTTC.

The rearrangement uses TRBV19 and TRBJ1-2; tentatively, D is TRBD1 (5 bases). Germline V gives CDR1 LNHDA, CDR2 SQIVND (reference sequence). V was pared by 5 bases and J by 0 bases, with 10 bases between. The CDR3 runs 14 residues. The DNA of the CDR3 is TGTGCCAGTAGTCCAGGGATAACTAACTATGGCTACACCTTC. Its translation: CASSPGITNYGYTF.

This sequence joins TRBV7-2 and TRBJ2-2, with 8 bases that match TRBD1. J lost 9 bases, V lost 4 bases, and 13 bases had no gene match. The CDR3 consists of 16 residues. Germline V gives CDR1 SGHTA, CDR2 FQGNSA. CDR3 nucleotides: TGTGCCAGCAGCTCACCTGGGACAGGCGGATTCCGGGAGCTGTTTTTT. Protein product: CASSSPGTGGFRELFF.

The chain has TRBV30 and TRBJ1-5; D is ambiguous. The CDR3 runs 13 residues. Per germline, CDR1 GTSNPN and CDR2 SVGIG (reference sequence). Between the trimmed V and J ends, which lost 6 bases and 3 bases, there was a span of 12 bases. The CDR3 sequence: CACSISPNQPQHF. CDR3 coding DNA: TGTGCCTGTTCAATCTCCCCCAATCAGCCCCAGCATTTT.

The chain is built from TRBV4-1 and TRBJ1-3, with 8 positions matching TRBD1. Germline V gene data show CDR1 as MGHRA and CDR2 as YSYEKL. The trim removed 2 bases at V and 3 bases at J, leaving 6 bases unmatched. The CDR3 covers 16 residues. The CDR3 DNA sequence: TGCGCCAGCAGCCAACACCCGACAGGGGATGGAAACACCATATATTTT. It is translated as CASSQHPTGDGNTIYF.

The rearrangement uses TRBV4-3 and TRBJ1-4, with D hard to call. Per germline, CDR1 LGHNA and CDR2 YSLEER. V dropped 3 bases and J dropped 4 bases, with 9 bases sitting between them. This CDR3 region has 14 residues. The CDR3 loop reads CASSQGSGNEKLFF. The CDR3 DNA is TGCGCCAGCAGCCAGGGGAGTGGTAATGAAAAACTGTTTTTT.

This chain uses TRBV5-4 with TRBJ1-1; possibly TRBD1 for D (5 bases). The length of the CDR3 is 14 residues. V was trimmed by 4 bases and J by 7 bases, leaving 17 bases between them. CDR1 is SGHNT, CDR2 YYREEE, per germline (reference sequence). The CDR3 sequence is CASSPGSGLGEAFF. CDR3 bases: TGTGCCAGCAGCCCGGGGTCAGGGTTGGGTGAAGCTTTCTTT.